This TCR beta chain was identified in a study of shared clonotypes between healthy human individuals. For every subset, genomic DNA was evenly distributed across several immunoSEQ plates. TCRdb's table, derived via immunoSEQ multiplex PCR, lists solely in-frame clones and lacks some. The sample lists some 790,000 clones, approximately 72% occurring once. The CDR3 has 15 amino acids. Per the germline V gene, CDR1 is SEHNR and CDR2 is FQNEAQ (reference sequence). Trimming pared 6 bases from V and 2 bases from J, leaving 13 bases between. The chain combines TRBV7-9 with TRBJ1-4, with D hard to call. Input material: memory CD4+ T cells sorted from blood. Subset denoted: CD45RA-negative fraction. The TCR sequence derives from a woman under 40 in good health. In nucleotides, the CDR3 is TGTGCCAGCAGTTTTGAGACTGGGACTAATGAAAAACTGTTTTTT. This translates into CASSFETGTNEKLFF.